Listed below are T cell receptor beta chains from one sample, sequenced in a study of blood T cell repertoires in COVID-19. Method: immunoSEQ multiplex PCR; TCRdb's copy keeps in-frame clones and lacks some. The sample records some 330,000 clones, 87% being singletons. The sequenced sample consisted of PBMCs or T cells enriched from blood (not recorded which). The receptors originated from a man aged 35-49 years in a cohort exposed to, infected with or recovered from COVID-19 (not recorded which). CDR3s include the opening cysteine and the closing phenylalanine or tryptophan. The D gene is left open where the match is weak. Where a row states a size, it is once, few, many or the class of an expanded clone; other rows omit it.

size	V	D	J	CDR3	DNA
NA	TRBV6-5	TRBD1	TRBJ2-7	CASSTRDSGSYEQYF	TGTGCCAGCAGTACAAGGGACAGTGGCTCCTACGAGCAGTACTTC
NA	TRBV29-1	NA	TRBJ2-3	CSVIWRRGDTQYF	TGCAGCGTGATCTGGAGAAGGGGAGATACGCAGTATTTT
NA	TRBV9	NA	TRBJ2-7	CASSATGQSSYEQYF	TGTGCCAGCAGCGCAACAGGTCAGTCCTCCTACGAGCAGTACTTC
few	TRBV15	TRBD2	TRBJ2-2	CATSRDGTGGEHGELFF	TGTGCCACCAGCAGAGATGGCACGGGAGGGGAACACGGGGAGCTGTTTTTT
NA	TRBV6-1	TRBD1	TRBJ2-7	CASGGQGYEQYF	TGTGCCAGCGGGGGACAGGGCTACGAGCAGTACTTC
NA	TRBV30	TRBD1	TRBJ2-1	CAWSLDRGPYNEQFF	TGTGCCTGGAGTTTGGACAGGGGGCCCTACAATGAGCAGTTCTTC
NA	TRBV6-5	TRBD1	TRBJ2-3	CASGGTGVDTQYF	TGTGCCAGTGGGGGGACAGGGGTAGATACGCAGTATTTT
NA	TRBV30	NA	TRBJ1-1	CAWRLAMNTEAFF	TGTGCCTGGAGGTTAGCTATGAACACTGAAGCTTTCTTT
many	TRBV5-1	NA	TRBJ1-4	CASSLDVATNEKLFF	TGCGCCAGCAGCTTAGATGTAGCAACTAATGAAAAACTGTTTTTT
NA	TRBV7-6	NA	TRBJ2-5	CASSLVRWAQNQETQYF	TGTGCCAGCAGCTTAGTGCGTTGGGCGCAAAACCAAGAGACCCAGTACTTC
few	TRBV2	NA	TRBJ2-7	CASRRDLGYLSYEQYF	TGTGCCAGCAGGCGCGATCTGGGCTACCTTTCCTACGAGCAGTACTTC
few	TRBV25-1	NA	TRBJ1-1	CASRQGNTEAFF	TGTGCCAGCAGACAGGGGAACACTGAAGCTTTCTTT
NA	TRBV6-5	TRBD1	TRBJ1-5	CASSRDRERDQPQHF	TGTGCCAGCAGCCGGGACAGGGAGAGAGATCAGCCCCAGCATTTT
once	TRBV28	TRBD1	TRBJ2-7	CASSTGGTYEQYF	TGTGCCAGCAGTACAGGGGGCACCTACGAGCAGTACTTC
NA	TRBV5-8	TRBD1	TRBJ1-5	CASSFFDRGGSNQPQHF	TGTGCCAGCAGCTTCTTCGACAGGGGCGGTAGCAATCAGCCCCAGCATTTT
once	TRBV28	TRBD1	TRBJ1-5	CASSLVQGGNQPQHF	TGTGCCAGCAGTTTAGTACAGGGGGGCAATCAGCCCCAGCATTTT
NA	TRBV27	TRBD1	TRBJ1-3	CASSPTDRVGGNTIYF	TGTGCCAGCAGTCCCACGGACAGGGTTGGTGGAAACACCATATATTTT
NA	TRBV5-1	NA	TRBJ2-6	CASSVRGSGANVLTF	TGCGCCAGCAGCGTTAGGGGGTCTGGGGCCAACGTCCTGACTTTC
NA	TRBV19	TRBD1	TRBJ1-2	CASSPDRAYGYTF	TGTGCCAGTAGTCCCGACAGGGCCTATGGCTACACCTTC
NA	TRBV3-1/TRBV3-2	TRBD1	TRBJ1-2	CASSQGRQGYYGYTF	TGTGCCAGCAGCCAAGGTAGACAGGGGTACTATGGCTACACCTTC
NA	TRBV5-6	NA	TRBJ2-3	CASRQLAGPTDTQYF	TGTGCCAGCAGGCAACTAGCAGGACCCACAGATACGCAGTATTTT
NA	TRBV18	TRBD1	TRBJ1-1	CASSPQGQGGTEAFF	TGTGCCAGCTCACCACAGGGACAGGGTGGGACTGAAGCTTTCTTT
once	TRBV19	TRBD1	TRBJ1-2	CASSTRDRGGLYGYTF	TGTGCCAGTAGTACCCGGGACAGAGGGGGGCTCTATGGCTACACCTTC
once	TRBV5-7	NA	TRBJ2-5	CASSPGQLWETQYF	TGTGCCAGCAGCCCCGGACAGCTCTGGGAGACCCAGTACTTC
NA	TRBV21-1	NA	TRBJ2-7	CASDRADEQYF	TGTGCCAGCGACAGGGCGGATGAGCAGTACTTC
NA	TRBV15	NA	TRBJ2-5	CATSRGGSEETQYF	TGTGCCACCAGCAGGGGAGGTAGTGAAGAGACCCAGTACTTC
NA	TRBV27	TRBD2	TRBJ2-1	CASSSTSGVYNEQFF	TGTGCCAGCAGTAGTACTAGCGGGGTCTACAATGAGCAGTTCTTC
once	TRBV9	TRBD2	TRBJ2-5	CASSGTSGSQETQYF	TGTGCCAGCAGCGGAACTAGCGGAAGCCAAGAGACCCAGTACTTC